A single sample is the source of the 18 T cell receptor beta chains below, sequenced in a study of TIL therapy for anti-PD-1-resistant metastatic lung cancer. The immunoSEQ assay was v3. Clones were read by immunoSEQ multiplex PCR, and TCRdb kept only the in-frame ones, dropping some. The table shows 15,000 to 20,000 clones, with 80% to 90% occurring only once. Time point meaning: pre-treatment sample, taken before nivolumab and TIL therapy. This sample comprised blood, obtained at baseline. The receptors come from a person aged 25 to 85 with non-small cell lung cancer.

This chain links TRBV5-1 with TRBJ1-1, with 7 bases aligning to TRBD1. The V gene's germline CDR1 is SGHRS and CDR2 YFSETQ. The CDR3 runs to 14 residues. Trimming took 2 bases from V and 2 from J; bases not matched to a gene: 3. The CDR3, as DNA: TGCGCCAGCAGCTTTGACAGGGTAAACACTGAAGCTTTCTTT. It encodes CASSFDRVNTEAFF.

The CDR3 sequence is CASSLSSGRGYNEQFF. The CDR3 bases are TGCGCCAGCAGCTTGTCTAGCGGGAGGGGGTACAATGAGCAGTTCTTC. The V gene is TRBV5-1, the J gene TRBJ2-1; 12 nucleotides match TRBD2. V was clipped by 1 base and J by 4 bases; unmatched bases: 3. Germline CDR1 is SGHRS and CDR2 is YFSETQ. This CDR3 comprises 16 residues.

CDR3 sequence reads: CASSSPPRAQVIINQPQHF. DNA for the CDR3: TGTGCCAGCAGCTCCCCCCCGAGGGCGCAGGTTATTATCAATCAGCCCCAGCATTTT. The rearrangement joins TRBV5-8 to TRBJ1-5, with D hard to call. This CDR3 region has 19 residues. The germline gives CDR1 SGHTS, CDR2 YDEGEE. Trimming stripped 3 bases from V and 3 bases from J, with 25 bases between.

The J gene is TRBJ1-1, the V gene TRBV10-3, with a possible D match to TRBD1 (5 bases). The CDR3 contains 16 residues. Germline CDR1 reads ENHRY; CDR2 reads SYGVKD. Trimming shortened V by 3 bases and J by 4 bases, and 18 bases separated the two germline ends. CDR3 amino acids: CAISDFQPGTGTEAFF. In DNA form, the CDR3 reads TGTGCCATCAGTGATTTTCAGCCAGGGACGGGCACTGAAGCTTTCTTT.

The rearrangement uses TRBV28 and TRBJ2-5; possibly TRBD2 for D (5 bases). V was cut by 2 bases and J by 4 bases, with 11 bases left in between. Germline CDR1 MDHEN, CDR2 SYDVKM. There are 14 residues in the CDR3. CDR3 DNA: TGTGCCAGCAGTTTACCGGGAACTTCAGAGACCCAGTACTTC. Translating gives CASSLPGTSETQYF.

This clone was recorded a few times. The chain joins TRBV7-9 to TRBJ2-7; perhaps TRBD1 as D (6 bases). This CDR3 is built from 16 residues. Between the trimmed V and J ends, which lost 4 bases and 0 bases, there was a span of 16 bases. Looked up from germline, CDR1 is SEHNR and CDR2 is FQNEAQ (reference sequence). The CDR3 DNA follows: TGTGCCAGCAGCTCCGGATCGTGGGACAACTCCTACGAGCAGTACTTC. It yields the protein CASSSGSWDNSYEQYF.

The chain has TRBV19 and TRBJ1-1, with 7 bases that match TRBD1. Trimming at V came to 5 bases and at J to 1 base, leaving 4 bases not matched to a gene. The CDR3 runs to 14 residues. CDR1 and CDR2 (germline): LNHDA, SQIVND (reference sequence). CDR3 nucleotides: TGTGCCAGTAGTTTCCGGACAGGGAACACTGAAGCTTTCTTT. It specifies CASSFRTGNTEAFF.

The rearrangement uses TRBV7-2 and TRBJ1-5; 10 bases are shared with TRBD1. Looked up from germline, CDR1 is SGHTA and CDR2 is FQGNSA. V shed 3 bases and J 0 bases; nucleotides not matched to a gene: 5. The CDR3 consists of 17 residues. This CDR3 reads CASSFDRGPYSNQPQHF. CDR3 in DNA: TGTGCCAGCAGCTTTGACAGGGGGCCTTATAGCAATCAGCCCCAGCATTTT.

This clone was counted a few times. The chain joins TRBV19 to TRBJ1-1, with a weak D call TRBD1 (5 bases). Trimming stripped 4 bases from V and 8 bases from J, with 14 bases between. Germline V gene lookup returns CDR1 LNHDA and CDR2 SQIVND (reference sequence). The CDR3 runs to 13 residues. DNA of the CDR3: TGTGCCAGTAGTAGAACGTGGGGGAACGAAGCTTTCTTT. It specifies CASSRTWGNEAFF.

The gene calls are TRBV2 and TRBJ2-7; tentatively, D is TRBD1 (6 bases). The CDR3 has 14 residues. Trimming stripped 6 bases from V and 10 bases from J, with 22 bases between. Germline CDR1 reads SNHLY; CDR2 reads FYNNEI. This CDR3 is CASRLDSLRGAQYF. CDR3 DNA: TGTGCCAGCAGGTTGGACAGCTTAAGAGGGGCACAGTACTTC.

The genes are TRBV4-2 and TRBJ2-2; the D gene is possibly TRBD2 (5 bases). Germline V gene data show CDR1 as LGHNA and CDR2 as YNFKEQ. This CDR3 has 13 residues. V was shortened by 5 bases and J by 5 bases, with 9 bases between the two germline ends. CDR3: CASSGLGTGELFF. CDR3 nucleotides: TGTGCCAGCAGCGGACTTGGGACCGGGGAGCTGTTTTTT.

The chain is built from TRBV4-2 and TRBJ1-4, with unresolved D. CDR3 length equals 13 residues. Deletions cut 1 base from V and 10 bases from J, with 10 bases between. Germline CDR1 LGHNA, CDR2 YNFKEQ. The CDR3 protein is CASSQAREGKLFF. For the CDR3, the DNA is TGTGCCAGCAGCCAAGCCCGGGAGGGAAAACTGTTTTTT.

The chain recombines TRBV5-1 with TRBJ1-1, with D tentatively TRBD1 (5 bases). The germline V and J ends were trimmed by 8 bases and 0 bases, with 17 bases remaining between them. This CDR3 has 15 amino acids. Germline V CDR1 and CDR2: SGHRS, YFSETQ. The CDR3 reads CASEGSGGMNTEAFF. DNA of the CDR3: TGCGCCAGTGAGGGGAGCGGGGGTATGAACACTGAAGCTTTCTTT.

V gene TRBV5-4 combines with J gene TRBJ2-7; perhaps D is TRBD1 or TRBD2 (5 bases each). V was shortened by 4 bases and J by 0 bases, with 14 bases between the two germline ends. Germline CDR1 reads SGHNT; CDR2 reads YYREEE (reference sequence). The length of the CDR3 is 15 residues. Written as DNA, the CDR3 is TGTGCCAGCAGCATCGGGACCCTCTTCTCCTACGAGCAGTACTTC. Protein sequence: CASSIGTLFSYEQYF.

This clone showed up just once. In DNA, the CDR3 is TGTGCCAGCAGCTCCAAGTCCGGACTAGACTACGAGCAGTACTTC. Amino acids: CASSSKSGLDYEQYF. V is TRBV9 and J is TRBJ2-7, with TRBD2 matching 7 bases. With V trimmed by 4 bases and J by 3 bases, 10 bases remained unmatched. CDR1 is SGDLS and CDR2 is YYNGEE in the germline V gene. This CDR3 spans 15 amino acids.

The sample holds one count of this clone. The chain's CDR3 is CASSPRGREDEQYF. The CDR3 DNA follows: TGTGCCAGCAGCCCCCGTGGGAGGGAGGACGAGCAGTACTTC. The chain combines TRBV7-2 with TRBJ2-7, with 7 bases fitting TRBD2. Germline V gene sequence: CDR1 SGHTA, CDR2 FQGNSA. The CDR3 loop spans 14 amino acids. The J segment lost 5 bases and the V segment lost 5 bases, leaving 9 bases of the junction unmatched. The full variable domain, in which reference TRBV7-2 and TRBJ2-7 provide the parts outside the CDR3, is GAGVSQSPSNKVTEKGKDVELRCDPISGHTALYWYRQSLGQGLEFLIYFQGNSAPDKSGLPSDRFSAERTGGSVSTLTIQRTQQEDSAVYLCASSPRGREDEQYFGPGTRLTVT.

This clone occurred once. The chain joins TRBV6-5 to TRBJ1-1, with D possibly TRBD1 on 6 matching bases. The CDR3 covers 14 residues. The germline gives CDR1 MNHEY, CDR2 SVGAGI. Trimming cost V 3 bases and J 5 bases, with 13 bases left between them. CDR3 residues: CASSYQGMLTEAFF. CDR3 DNA sequence: TGTGCCAGCAGTTATCAGGGGATGTTGACTGAAGCTTTCTTT.

A few counts support this clone. V gene TRBV6-5 combines with J gene TRBJ1-2, with 8 bases matching TRBD1. The CDR3 runs to 13 residues. V dropped 6 bases and J dropped 6; count of bases not matched to a gene: 6. Germline CDR1 is MNHEY and CDR2 is SVGAGI. The CDR3 DNA reads as TGTGCCAGCAGCCTCCGGACAGGGAATGGCTACACCTTC. Its translation is CASSLRTGNGYTF.